A single sample gave rise to the 28 T cell receptor beta chains below, sequenced in a study of control samples from healthy donors and cancer patients. Repertoires were generated with immunoSEQ multiplex PCR, while TCRdb's copy carries only in-frame clones and drops some. The sample includes about 83,000 clones, 91% of them seen just once. The sample comprised blood. The receptors were sampled from a man between 50 and 59 years old in good health.

In its sample, this clone was seen a few times. The rearrangement uses TRBV12-3 or TRBV12-4 and TRBJ1-2; 7 nucleotides match TRBD1. V lost 5 bases to trimming and J lost 7 bases; unmatched junction nucleotides: 7. The CDR3 extends over 13 amino acids. CDR3 residues: CASSPMGQFGYTF. CDR3 in DNA: TGTGCCAGCAGTCCTATGGGACAGTTTGGCTACACCTTC.

The chain uses TRBV10-3 and TRBJ2-3, with 7 positions matching TRBD1. The CDR3 covers 14 residues. Per the germline V gene, CDR1 is ENHRY and CDR2 is SYGVKD. V shed 5 bases, J shed 5 bases, and the junction held 7 bases outside the gene matches. CDR3 in amino acids: CAISRQGYGDTQYF. The CDR3 DNA reads TGTGCCATCAGTCGACAGGGTTACGGAGATACGCAGTATTTT.

This sequence joins TRBV11-2 and TRBJ2-6; D remains unclear. The CDR3 spans 13 residues. The V gene lost 1 base and the J gene lost 2 bases, with 0 bases spanning the gap. Germline V gene data show CDR1 as SGHAT and CDR2 as FQNNGV. CDR3 amino acids: CASSLAGANVLTF. Here the CDR3 DNA reads TGTGCCAGCAGCTTAGCTGGGGCCAACGTCCTGACTTTC.

The count of this clone is one. The chain employs TRBV9 and TRBJ2-5; 10 bases fit TRBD1. Unmatched junction bases numbered 9, after V lost 1 base and J lost 3 bases. This CDR3 contains 17 residues. CDR1 and CDR2 from the germline V gene are SGDLS and YYNGEE. CDR3 sequence (DNA): TGTGCCAGCAGCGTAACCTTCCTCGGGACAGGGGAAGAGACCCAGTACTTC. Its protein is CASSVTFLGTGEETQYF.

The rearrangement joins TRBV5-1 to TRBJ2-6, with D tentatively TRBD1 (5 bases). V dropped 4 bases and J dropped 0 bases, with 8 bases sitting between them. The CDR3 contains 15 residues. Germline CDR1 SGHRS, CDR2 YFSETQ. CDR3 loop: CASSLDSSGANVLTF. The CDR3 DNA reads as TGCGCCAGCAGCCTAGACAGCTCTGGGGCCAACGTCCTGACTTTC.

V gene TRBV4-1 combines with J gene TRBJ2-3, with D possibly being TRBD2 (6 bases). Germline CDR1 MGHRA, CDR2 YSYEKL. CDR3 length equals 15 residues. The ends were cut back, 1 base at V and 2 bases at J, with 10 bases in the middle. The CDR3 bases are TGCGCCAGCAGCCAAGGAGTAGCGGCCACAGATACGCAGTATTTT. Translating it yields CASSQGVAATDTQYF.

The chain has TRBV4-2 and TRBJ2-7; D call uncertain. Trimming stripped 0 bases from V and 4 bases from J, with 4 bases between. Germline CDR1 reads LGHNA; CDR2 reads YNFKEQ. The CDR3 runs 12 residues. The CDR3 coding sequence is TGTGCCAGCAGCCAAGATAGATACGAGCAGTACTTC. Its translation: CASSQDRYEQYF.

The genes are TRBV12-5 and TRBJ2-3, with D unresolved. Germline assignment: CDR1 LGHNT and CDR2 FRNRAP. The CDR3 totals 13 residues. Trimming stripped 2 bases from V and 2 bases from J, with 5 bases between. The CDR3 loop reads CASGLSDTDTQYF. The CDR3 DNA sequence: TGTGCTAGTGGTTTGTCCGACACAGATACGCAGTATTTT.

This clone was observed once. This sequence joins TRBV7-2 and TRBJ2-5; tentatively, D is TRBD2 (6 bases). This CDR3 has 17 residues. V lost 1 base to trimming and J lost 0 bases, with 15 bases between them. Germline V gene lookup returns CDR1 SGHTA and CDR2 FQGNSA. CDR3 coding DNA: TGTGCCAGCAGCTTAGGGGCGGCGGGAATATACCAAGAGACCCAGTACTTC. Translation gives CASSLGAAGIYQETQYF. The whole variable domain, remainder taken from reference TRBV7-2 and TRBJ2-5, is GAGVSQSPSNKVTEKGKDVELRCDPISGHTALYWYRQSLGQGLEFLIYFQGNSAPDKSGLPSDRFSAERTGGSVSTLTIQRTQQEDSAVYLCASSLGAAGIYQETQYFGPGTRLLVL.

The genes are TRBV5-6 and TRBJ1-6, with D perhaps TRBD1 (5 bases). V gave up 6 bases and J gave up 8 bases, with 15 bases separating them. Germline values: CDR1 SGHDT, CDR2 YYEEEE. The CDR3 consists of 14 residues. The CDR3, as DNA: TGTGCCAGCACTAATTGGGGCACTTATTCACCCCTCCACTTT. Translation: CASTNWGTYSPLHF.

The V call is TRBV19, the J call TRBJ1-5; D gene ambiguous. V gave up 4 bases and J gave up 7 bases, with 11 bases separating them. Germline V gene data show CDR1 as LNHDA and CDR2 as SQIVND (reference sequence). The CDR3 is 13 residues long. CDR3 sequence: CASSTGLGQPQHF. Here the CDR3 DNA reads TGTGCCAGTAGTACCGGGCTCGGCCAGCCCCAGCATTTT.

V gene TRBV6-5 combines with J gene TRBJ1-2; tentative D call: TRBD1 (5 bases). Germline V gives CDR1 MNHEY, CDR2 SVGAGI. There are 12 residues in the CDR3. The V end was cut by 2 bases, the J end by 8 bases, with 9 bases between. The CDR3 DNA sequence: TGTGCCAGCAGTTACGGGACGGGCGGCTACACCTTC. Its translation is CASSYGTGGYTF.

The rearrangement links TRBV29-1 to TRBJ2-7; TRBD1 is a possible D gene (6 bases). Germline V gene sequence: CDR1 SQVTM, CDR2 ANQGSEA. V lost 3 bases, J lost 6 bases, and 15 bases lay in between. The CDR3 covers 13 residues. This CDR3 reads CSVEIGGLSEQYF. CDR3 nucleotide sequence: TGCAGCGTTGAGATAGGGGGTCTATCCGAGCAGTACTTC.

The chain is built from TRBV4-2 and TRBJ2-1, with 10 bases matching TRBD2. The CDR3 is 16 amino acids. The V and J ends lost 1 base and 8 bases, in that order; junction bases with no gene match: 8. Germline lookup yields CDR1 LGHNA and CDR2 YNFKEQ. CDR3 coding DNA: TGTGCCAGCAGCCAAGGTAACAGCGGGGGGGAGGATGAGCAGTTCTTC. This translates into CASSQGNSGGEDEQFF.

J is TRBJ1-1 and V is TRBV9; perhaps TRBD1 as D (6 bases). This CDR3 comprises 13 residues. In germline, CDR1 is SGDLS, CDR2 YYNGEE. V dropped 4 bases and J dropped 6 bases, with 13 bases sitting between them. Here the CDR3 reads CASSPRGIAEAFF. CDR3 coding DNA: TGTGCCAGCAGCCCTAGGGGGATCGCTGAAGCTTTCTTT. Based on the CDR3 plus reference TRBV9 and TRBJ1-1, the full variable domain is DSGVTQTPKHLITATGQRVTLRCSPRSGDLSVYWYQQSLDQGLQFLIQYYNGEERAKGNILERFSAQQFPDLHSELNLSSLELGDSALYFCASSPRGIAEAFFGQGTRLTVV.

CDR3 region: CASSEVVAGGQETQYF. The CDR3 DNA reads TGTGCCAGCAGTGAAGTTGTGGCGGGGGGGCAAGAGACCCAGTACTTC. This sequence joins TRBV6-1 and TRBJ2-5; TRBD2 agrees at 9 bases. This CDR3 has 16 amino acids. J lost 2 bases, V lost 1 base, and 5 bases had no gene match. Germline CDR1 is MNHNS and CDR2 is SASEGT.

The chain has TRBV18 and TRBJ2-4; 7 nucleotides agree with TRBD1. The CDR3 loop spans 15 amino acids. CDR1 and CDR2 from the germline V gene are KGHSH and LQKENI. V shed 4 bases and J 0 bases; nucleotides not matched to a gene: 3. CDR3 nucleotides: TGTGCCAGCTCACGGGACAGCTTAGCCAAAAACATTCAGTACTTC. It translates to CASSRDSLAKNIQYF.

The genes are TRBV6-5 and TRBJ2-2; D perhaps matches TRBD2 (6 bases). V lost 7 bases to trimming and J lost 1 base, with 10 bases between them. This CDR3 spans 14 amino acids. Germline V lookup: CDR1 MNHEY, CDR2 SVGAGI. The DNA of the CDR3 is TGTGCCAGCACCTACGGGGGGAACACCGGGGAGCTGTTTTTT. It is translated as CASTYGGNTGELFF.

This chain joins TRBV5-1 and TRBJ1-4, with TRBD1 matching over 7 bases. The CDR3 totals 14 residues. J lost 8 bases, V lost 4 bases, and 8 bases had no gene match. Germline V CDR1 and CDR2: SGHRS, YFSETQ. The CDR3 is CASSLTGTAEKLFF. The CDR3 coding sequence is TGCGCCAGCAGCCTGACAGGGACCGCGGAAAAACTGTTTTTT.

The J gene is TRBJ2-5, the V gene TRBV5-1; 8 bases line up with TRBD1. Germline CDR1 is SGHRS and CDR2 is YFSETQ. The CDR3 consists of 13 residues. V lost 4 bases and J lost 7; bases outside the gene matches: 6. The chain's CDR3 is CASSVTGERTQYF. The CDR3 DNA follows: TGCGCCAGCAGCGTGACAGGGGAGAGGACCCAGTACTTC. Based on the CDR3 plus reference TRBV5-1 and TRBJ2-5, the full variable domain is KAGVTQTPRYLIKTRGQQVTLSCSPISGHRSVSWYQQTPGQGLQFLFEYFSETQRNKGNFPGRFSGRQFSNSRSEMNVSTLELGDSALYLCASSVTGERTQYFGPGTRLLVL.

V and J are TRBV7-9 and TRBJ1-6, with unresolved D. Germline CDR1 reads SEHNR; CDR2 reads FQNEAQ (reference sequence). With 6 bases removed from V and 0 bases from J, the gap between germline ends came to 6 bases. The CDR3 is made up of 14 amino acids. The CDR3 bases are TGTGCCAGCAGTAAAGGCTCCTATAATTCACCCCTCCACTTT. Its protein product is CASSKGSYNSPLHF.

The chain joins TRBV10-3 to TRBJ1-6; 7 bases align to TRBD1. Germline-derived CDR1 and CDR2 are ENHRY and SYGVKD. This CDR3 has 15 amino acids. V trimming: 5 bases; J trimming: 0 bases; junction bases outside the gene matches: 1. The CDR3 DNA follows: TGTGCCATCAGTCGGGACAGCTCCTATAATTCACCCCTCCACTTT. Amino acids: CAISRDSSYNSPLHF.

The V and J genes are TRBV27 and TRBJ2-2; D is perhaps TRBD1 (7 bases). Germline CDR1 and CDR2: MNHEY and SMNVEV (reference sequence). CDR3 length: 18 amino acids. Trimming took 4 bases from V and 4 from J, leaving 22 bases between them. The CDR3 loop reads CASSSPRQGGVGTGELFF. CDR3 nucleotide sequence: TGTGCCAGCAGTTCGCCTAGACAGGGCGGGGTGGGCACCGGGGAGCTGTTTTTT.

The chain joins TRBV27 to TRBJ1-6; tentative D call: TRBD1 (6 bases). Trimming shortened V by 5 bases and J by 10 bases, and 24 bases separated the two germline ends. Germline V gene sequence: CDR1 MNHEY, CDR2 SMNVEV (reference sequence). This CDR3 contains 17 residues. The CDR3 here is CASSVLGLTGASSPLHF. DNA of the CDR3: TGTGCCAGCAGTGTTTTGGGGCTGACAGGAGCCAGCTCACCCCTCCACTTT.

The chain carries TRBV10-3 and TRBJ2-6; the D gene is possibly TRBD1 (6 bases). V was cut by 5 bases and J by 4 bases, with 12 bases left in between. CDR1 and CDR2 (germline): ENHRY, SYGVKD. CDR3 length equals 15 residues. The CDR3 sequence: CAISMTGAGANVLTF. The CDR3 DNA reads as TGTGCCATCAGTATGACAGGAGCAGGGGCCAACGTCCTGACTTTC.

This chain links TRBV3-1 (or the pseudogene TRBV3-2) with TRBJ2-3; 7 bases match TRBD1. The CDR3 is made up of 23 amino acids. From germline, CDR1 is LGHDT and CDR2 YNNKEL (reference sequence). Trimming at V came to 7 bases and at J to 4 bases, leaving 35 bases not matched to a gene. CDR3 nucleotide sequence: TGTGCCAGCACCCTGAAGGGGATTTACAGGGGCTTAGGGATGGAAAGAGTAGCAGATACGCAGTATTTT. Its translation: CASTLKGIYRGLGMERVADTQYF.

The J gene is TRBJ1-1, the V gene TRBV4-3, with 10 bases identical to TRBD1. Germline V gene data show CDR1 as LGHNA and CDR2 as YSLEER. The length of the CDR3 is 21 residues. The ends lost 1 base at V and 3 bases at J; junction bases unmatched: 20. CDR3 DNA: TGCGCCAGCAGCCAAGGGACAGGGGGAGACTTTAGAGGAGGGAGAGACACTGAAGCTTTCTTT. This translates into CASSQGTGGDFRGGRDTEAFF.

This clone was detected a few times. The genes are TRBV24-1 and TRBJ2-3; 10 bases agree with TRBD1. J lost 5 bases, V lost 3 bases, and 4 bases had no gene match. The germline CDR1 and CDR2 sequences are KGHDR and SFDVKD. CDR3 length: 15 residues. The chain's CDR3 is CATSDTGTGEDTQYF. CDR3 coding DNA: TGTGCCACCAGTGATACCGGGACAGGGGAAGATACGCAGTATTTT.